These T cell receptor beta chains were read from a single sample in a study of blood T cell repertoires in COVID-19. Sequencing used immunoSEQ multiplex PCR; TCRdb keeps in-frame clones, though not all of them. Of over 65,000 clones listed, 86% are singletons. The sequencing input was peripheral blood. These receptors came from a man under 40 with acute or convalescent COVID-19. Each CDR3 is given with its conserved first and last residue. A D gene is named only where the DNA matches it firmly. Rows give clone size only sometimes, using once, few, many, or a class for an expanded clone.

J	size	V	D	CDR3	DNA
TRBJ1-3	few	TRBV9	.	CASSVQSGGSGNTIYF	TGTGCCAGCAGCGTACAATCGGGGGGCTCTGGAAACACCATATATTTT
TRBJ2-1	.	TRBV30	TRBD1	CAWSPRRGRNEQFF	TGTGCCTGGAGTCCCCGAAGGGGGCGCAATGAGCAGTTCTTC
TRBJ2-7	.	TRBV7-7	TRBD1	CASSLQGAASEQYF	TGTGCTAGCAGCCTACAGGGGGCGGCGTCCGAGCAGTACTTC
TRBJ1-3	.	TRBV28	TRBD1	CATRPGQTGNTIYF	TGTGCCACACGACCGGGACAGACTGGAAACACCATATATTTT
TRBJ2-1	.	TRBV7-9	TRBD2	CASGTSGRAGEQFF	TGTGCCAGCGGGACTAGCGGGAGGGCCGGTGAGCAGTTCTTC
TRBJ2-7	.	TRBV6-5	TRBD1	CASSSPGQALYEQYF	TGTGCCAGCAGTTCCCCGGGACAGGCCCTCTACGAGCAGTACTTC
TRBJ2-6	.	TRBV7-8	.	CASSPRVSGANVLTF	TGTGCCAGCAGCCCGCGGGTCTCTGGGGCCAACGTCCTGACTTTC
TRBJ2-5	.	TRBV18	.	CASSRGPETQYF	TGTGCCAGCTCACGGGGCCCGGAGACCCAGTACTTC
TRBJ1-2	.	TRBV11-2	.	CASSLRGTYGYTF	TGTGCCAGCAGCTTAAGGGGAACCTATGGCTACACCTTC
TRBJ2-7	.	TRBV9	TRBD2	CASSATSGSHEQYF	TGTGCCAGCAGCGCAACTAGCGGGAGCCACGAGCAGTACTTC
TRBJ1-2	.	TRBV3-1/TRBV3-2	TRBD1	CASSQKPGQVNGYTF	TGTGCCAGCAGCCAAAAACCCGGACAGGTGAATGGCTACACCTTC
TRBJ1-4	.	TRBV28	TRBD1	CASRSLRDRTEKLFF	TGTGCCAGCAGATCCCTCCGGGACAGGACCGAAAAACTGTTTTTT
TRBJ2-1	once	TRBV13	.	CASSLGLLDGSSYNEQFF	TGTGCCAGCAGCTTAGGGCTACTCGACGGGAGCTCCTACAATGAGCAGTTCTTC
TRBJ1-1	once	TRBV6-2/TRBV6-3	.	CASSARANTEAFF	TGTGCCAGCAGTGCGCGCGCGAACACTGAAGCTTTCTTT
TRBJ2-5	.	TRBV9	.	CASSVGLRVETQYF	TGTGCCAGCAGCGTAGGACTGCGAGTGGAGACCCAGTACTTC
TRBJ2-7	.	TRBV29-1	.	CSVEDPLFPGGEQYF	TGCAGCGTTGAAGATCCCCTATTTCCCGGTGGCGAGCAGTACTTC